This TCR beta chain came from a study of blood T cells in healthy people across ages. CDR1 is DFQATT and CDR2 is SNEGSKA in the germline V gene (reference sequence). This CDR3 is 14 amino acids long. V lost 6 bases, J lost 4 bases, and 16 bases lay in between. Sample-barcoded 5' priming and a J-beta primer mix drove a second PCR of about 7 to 11 cycles. All samples gave at least 2.5 million CDR3-containing paired-end reads. TCRdb re-derived calls from the 5' RACE reads in MiXCR, one entry per CDR3 protein. The table includes roughly 800,000 distinct CDR3 sequences, about 62% detected once. The sequenced sample consisted of blood. The sequence derives from a man aged 25-45 years in good health. V gene TRBV20-1 combines with J gene TRBJ2-1; either TRBD1 or TRBD2 may supply D (7 bases each). In DNA, the CDR3 is TGCAGTGCCCCCAGGGGGACTATATACAATGAGCAGTTCTTC. It encodes CSAPRGTIYNEQFF.